This TCR beta chain was sequenced during a study of T cells in Graves' hyperthyroidism and ophthalmopathy. Study background: The authors collected peripheral blood at initial diagnosis, before any treatment.

This clonotype was counted at least ten times. Its matching antigen is unknown. Study observations and caveats: Blood also held most thyroid clonotypes expanded beyond 0.001.

The V end was cut by 1 base, the J end by 6 bases, with 21 bases between. This CDR3 region has 17 residues. CDR1 is MGHRA, CDR2 YSYEKL, per germline. PBMCs stemmed from around 9.3 ml fresh peripheral blood. Regions amplified from RNA transcripts were the TCR beta CDR3 regions. TCR CDR3 regions were first amplified by RT-PCR with HTBI primers. TCRdb redid the calling of the multiplex PCR reads with MiXCR, one entry per CDR3 protein. The data show around 190,000 distinct CDR3 sequences, approximately 15% seen once. This receptor was taken from a woman in her forties or fifties with Graves' hyperthyroidism. Sequencing was carried out using blood. The chain joins TRBV4-1 to TRBJ1-2; D is perhaps TRBD1 (6 bases). This CDR3 reads CASSQGPEVGAEDGYTF. CDR3 DNA: TGCGCCAGCAGCCAAGGACCCGAGGTGGGGGCTGAGGATGGCTACACCTTC.